What follows are 10 T cell receptor beta chains derived from one specimen sequenced in a study of cytomegalovirus exposure and HLA in healthy donors (dated by TCRdb to the late 2010s). The protocol used for the library was the immunoSEQ multiplex PCR assay. The multiplex PCR relied on a mix of 60 forward primers for TCR Vbeta segments and 13 reverse primers for TCR Jbeta segments. The table was pulled from immuneACCESS by TCRdb, which kept in-frame rearrangements only. Such tables lose some clones; where checked, under half of the loss comes from unresolved V genes, and the rest has no known cause. This sample gives approximately 120,000 clones in total; over 65% of them show up just once. Approximately 2% of the sample is held by the ten biggest clonotypes. The source material was PBMCs. The receptor set was obtained from a man aged 45-65 years in good health and CMV-seronegative.

This clone showed up just a few times. This rearrangement joins TRBV5-1 to TRBJ2-3; D is perhaps TRBD2 (5 bases). Germline V CDR1 and CDR2: SGHRS, YFSETQ. This CDR3 contains 14 residues. V lost 3 bases to trimming and J lost 4 bases, with 12 bases between them. DNA for the CDR3: TGCGCCAGCAGCTACCCTACGGACTCAGATACGCAGTATTTT. Amino acid sequence: CASSYPTDSDTQYF.

The chain employs TRBV9 and TRBJ2-3; D might be TRBD2 (5 bases). The V end was cut by 0 bases, the J end by 6 bases, with 11 bases between. CDR3 size: 14 residues. CDR1 is SGDLS, CDR2 YYNGEE, per germline. The CDR3 sequence: CASSVGTEADTQYF. DNA for the CDR3: TGTGCCAGCAGCGTAGGAACGGAGGCGGATACGCAGTATTTT. Drawing the rest from reference TRBV9 and TRBJ2-3, the complete variable domain is DSGVTQTPKHLITATGQRVTLRCSPRSGDLSVYWYQQSLDQGLQFLIQYYNGEERAKGNILERFSAQQFPDLHSELNLSSLELGDSALYFCASSVGTEADTQYFGPGTRLTVL.

The chain has TRBV5-4 and TRBJ2-1; 8 nucleotides agree with TRBD2. Per germline, CDR1 SGHNT and CDR2 YYREEE (reference sequence). The CDR3 runs 16 residues. V lost 3 bases to trimming and J lost 8 bases; unmatched junction nucleotides: 13. As DNA, the CDR3 is TGTGCCAGCAGCTCTCTGAGCGGGGGCCCCGGAGATGAGCAGTTCTTC. This gives the protein CASSSLSGGPGDEQFF.

This clone was counted only a few times. CDR3 protein: CASSQDSQVGEQYF. DNA for the CDR3: TGCGCCAGCAGCCAAGACTCACAGGTAGGCGAGCAGTACTTC. The chain has TRBV4-1 and TRBJ2-7; D is perhaps TRBD1 (5 bases). Per germline, CDR1 MGHRA and CDR2 YSYEKL. V lost 0 bases, J lost 6 bases, and 12 bases lay in between. CDR3 length: 14 residues.

V is TRBV7-8 and J is TRBJ2-5, with 8 bases matching TRBD1. Losses at the gene ends were 5 bases for V and 5 bases for J; bases not matched to a gene: 13. Germline V gives CDR1 SGHVS, CDR2 FQNEAQ. The CDR3 has 16 amino acids. As DNA, the CDR3 is TGTGCCAGCAGCAACCGGACAGGGAAGATCCACGAGACCCAGTACTTC. It translates to CASSNRTGKIHETQYF.

V gene TRBV5-6 combines with J gene TRBJ2-7, with 8 bases matching TRBD1. Germline lookup yields CDR1 SGHDT and CDR2 YYEEEE. The CDR3 is 15 residues long. V shed 2 bases, J shed 1 base, and the junction held 5 bases outside the gene matches. In DNA, the CDR3 is TGTGCCAGCAGCTTCAGGACAGGGAAGTCCTACGAGCAGTACTTC. The encoded protein is CASSFRTGKSYEQYF.

The V gene is TRBV2, the J gene TRBJ2-1, with 8 positions matching TRBD1. Losses at the gene ends were 6 bases for V and 7 bases for J; bases not matched to a gene: 8. CDR3 length: 14 residues. Looked up from germline, CDR1 is SNHLY and CDR2 is FYNNEI. CDR3 DNA sequence: TGTGCCAGCAGCTACAGGGGGTTGGGAAATGAGCAGTTCTTC. Protein sequence: CASSYRGLGNEQFF. The variable domain in full, with the rest retrieved from reference TRBV2 and TRBJ2-1, is EPEVTQTPSHQVTQMGQEVILRCVPISNHLYFYWYRQILGQKVEFLVSFYNNEISEKSEIFDDQFSVERPDGSNFTLKIRSTKLEDSAMYFCASSYRGLGNEQFFGPGTRLTVL.

The rearrangement uses TRBV15 and TRBJ2-7; 8 nucleotides agree with TRBD2. The V segment lost 4 bases and the J segment 4 bases; nucleotides outside the gene matches: 6. The germline V gene has CDR1 LNHNV and CDR2 YYDKDF (reference sequence). This CDR3 spans 14 amino acids. In DNA, the CDR3 is TGTGCCACCAGCACGGGGGGGATCAGTTACGAGCAGTACTTC. Translation: CATSTGGISYEQYF.

This sequence joins TRBV10-3 and TRBJ1-2, with D perhaps TRBD1 (5 bases). Looked up from germline, CDR1 is ENHRY and CDR2 is SYGVKD. The V gene lost 6 bases and the J gene lost 2 bases, with 10 bases spanning the gap. The CDR3 length is 13 residues. The CDR3 DNA reads TGTGCCATCAGGATGGGACTAAACTATGGCTACACCTTC. Its protein product is CAIRMGLNYGYTF.

The V call is TRBV13, the J call TRBJ1-2; 11 bases fit TRBD1. This CDR3 region has 15 residues. Germline V lookup: CDR1 PRHDT, CDR2 FYEKMQ (reference sequence). J lost 4 bases, V lost 5 bases, and 6 bases had no gene match. The CDR3 coding sequence is TGTGCCAGCAGCGACGGACAGGGGGCCGTCTATGGCTACACCTTC. Protein sequence: CASSDGQGAVYGYTF.